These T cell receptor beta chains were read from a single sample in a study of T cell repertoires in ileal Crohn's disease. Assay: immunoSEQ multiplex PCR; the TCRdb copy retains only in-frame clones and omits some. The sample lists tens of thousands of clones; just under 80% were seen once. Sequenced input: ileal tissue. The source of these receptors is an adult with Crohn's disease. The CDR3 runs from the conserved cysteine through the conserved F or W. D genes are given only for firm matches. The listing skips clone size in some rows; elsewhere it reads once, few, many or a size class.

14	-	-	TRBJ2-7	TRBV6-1	TGTGCCAGCAGACTGGGAGATTTGTCCTACGAGCAGTACTTC	CASRLGDLSYEQYF
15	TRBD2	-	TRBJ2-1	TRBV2	TGTGCCAGCAGTGCCGCTAGCGGGGGGGCGGGTGAGCAGTTCTTC	CASSAASGGAGEQFF
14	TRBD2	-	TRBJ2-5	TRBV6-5	TGTGCCAGCAGTCCCCCAGCGGGAGTGAGGGAGCAGTACTTC	CASSPPAGVREQYF
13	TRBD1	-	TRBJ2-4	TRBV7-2	TGTGCCAGCAGCAAGGGACAGGGCCTTGATTTGTACTTC	CASSKGQGLDLYF
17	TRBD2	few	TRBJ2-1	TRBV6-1	TGTGCCAGCAGTGGGACTAGCGGGAGGACCGTATACAATGAGCAGTTCTTC	CASSGTSGRTVYNEQFF
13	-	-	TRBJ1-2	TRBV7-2	TGTGCCAGCAGCCTAGCGGGGGCGTCTGGCTACACCTTC	CASSLAGASGYTF
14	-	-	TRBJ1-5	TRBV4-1	TGCGCCAGCAGCTACGACCCGGGGAGTCAGCCCCAGCATTTT	CASSYDPGSQPQHF
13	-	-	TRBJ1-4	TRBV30	TGTGCCTGGAGCTCAGGGGTGGGCGAAAAACTGTTTTTT	CAWSSGVGEKLFF
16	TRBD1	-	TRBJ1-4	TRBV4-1	TGCGCCAGCAGCCGAGCTAGTGGGACAGGCGATGAAAAACTGTTTTTT	CASSRASGTGDEKLFF
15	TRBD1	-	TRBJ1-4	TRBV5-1	TGCGCCAGCAGCTTGACCGGGACAGGGAAGGAAAAACTGTTTTTT	CASSLTGTGKEKLFF
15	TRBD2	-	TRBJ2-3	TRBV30	TGTGCCTGGAGCCCCACTAGCGGGGGGGCCGATACGCAGTATTTT	CAWSPTSGGADTQYF
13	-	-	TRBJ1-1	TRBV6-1	TGTGCCAGCAGCGCGAGGGAGGACACTGAAGCTTTCTTT	CASSAREDTEAFF
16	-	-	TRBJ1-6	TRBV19	TGTGCCAGTAGTATTTTGGCAGGGACAACGGATTCACCCCTCCACTTT	CASSILAGTTDSPLHF
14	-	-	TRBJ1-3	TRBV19	TGTGCCAGTAGCAAACAGGACTCTGGAAACACCATATATTTT	CASSKQDSGNTIYF
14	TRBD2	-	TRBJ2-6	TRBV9	TGTGCCAGCAGCCGTAGCGGGGGCCGCAACGTCCTGACTTTC	CASSRSGGRNVLTF
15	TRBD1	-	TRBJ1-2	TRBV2	TGTGCCAGCAGTGATGGGACAGGGGGGAACTATGGCTACACCTTC	CASSDGTGGNYGYTF
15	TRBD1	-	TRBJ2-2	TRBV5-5	TGTGCCAGCAGCTCGGGACAGGGGATCACCGGGGAGCTGTTTTTT	CASSSGQGITGELFF
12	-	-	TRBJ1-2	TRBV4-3	TGCGCCAGCAGCCAAGGGCAGGGTGGCTACACCTTC	CASSQGQGGYTF
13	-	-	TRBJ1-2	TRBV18	TGTGCCAGCTCACCTTCGACAGACAGGGGCTACACCTTC	CASSPSTDRGYTF
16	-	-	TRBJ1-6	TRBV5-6	TGTGCCAGCAGCTTTCTTGTTGACAGTCCAAATTCACCCCTCCACTTT	CASSFLVDSPNSPLHF
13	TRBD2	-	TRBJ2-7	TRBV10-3	TGTGCCATCAGTGGGCTAGCGGGGTTCGAGCAGTACTTC	CAISGLAGFEQYF
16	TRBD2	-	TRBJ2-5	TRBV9	TGTGCCAGCAGCGTAGGGACTAGCGGGGATTTCTCGACCCAGTACTTC	CASSVGTSGDFSTQYF
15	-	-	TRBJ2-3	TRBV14	TGTGCCAGCAGCCAAGAGGGAGTTGGGAGTGGTACGCAGTATTTT	CASSQEGVGSGTQYF
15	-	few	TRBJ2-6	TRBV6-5	TGTGCCAGCAGTCACGGAGGTGGTGGGGCCAACGTCCTGACTTTC	CASSHGGGGANVLTF
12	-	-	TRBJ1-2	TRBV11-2	TGTGCCAGCAGCTTAGATCGTTATGGCTACACCTTC	CASSLDRYGYTF
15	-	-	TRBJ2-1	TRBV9	TGTGCCAGCAGCACTCGGGACTTAAGGGACAATGAGCAGTTCTTC	CASSTRDLRDNEQFF